These T cell receptor beta chains were read from a single sample in a study of blood T cell repertoires in COVID-19. This table comes from immunoSEQ multiplex PCR, and its TCRdb copy is limited to in-frame clones, with some not included. The sample gives about 130,000 clones, 86% of which show up once; around 2.3% is in the top ten. The sequencing sample was made of PBMCs or T cells enriched from blood (not recorded which). These receptors originate from a woman aged 50 to 65 who had recovered from COVID-19. Both conserved end residues are part of each CDR3. Fields, in order: J gene, V gene, CDR3 protein.

j_call: TRBJ1-2
v_call: TRBV7-3
cdr3_aa: CASSLGQGYGYTF

j_call: TRBJ1-6
v_call: TRBV7-2
cdr3_aa: CASSLIQGAGSPLHF

j_call: TRBJ2-3
v_call: TRBV11-3
cdr3_aa: CASSFSTEGTQYF

j_call: TRBJ2-7
v_call: TRBV10-3
cdr3_aa: CATRQATTYEQYF

j_call: TRBJ1-2
v_call: TRBV5-1
cdr3_aa: CASSQDRAGYTF

j_call: TRBJ1-2
v_call: TRBV5-1
cdr3_aa: CARSWRGGTDGYTF

j_call: TRBJ2-1
v_call: TRBV15
cdr3_aa: CATSRSRGAGGSYNEQFF

j_call: TRBJ2-7
v_call: TRBV4-1
cdr3_aa: CASSEGRAGGGEQYF

j_call: TRBJ2-5
v_call: TRBV2
cdr3_aa: CASSLGRGETQYF

j_call: TRBJ2-3
v_call: TRBV7-3
cdr3_aa: CASSLPLPGAGSTDTQYF